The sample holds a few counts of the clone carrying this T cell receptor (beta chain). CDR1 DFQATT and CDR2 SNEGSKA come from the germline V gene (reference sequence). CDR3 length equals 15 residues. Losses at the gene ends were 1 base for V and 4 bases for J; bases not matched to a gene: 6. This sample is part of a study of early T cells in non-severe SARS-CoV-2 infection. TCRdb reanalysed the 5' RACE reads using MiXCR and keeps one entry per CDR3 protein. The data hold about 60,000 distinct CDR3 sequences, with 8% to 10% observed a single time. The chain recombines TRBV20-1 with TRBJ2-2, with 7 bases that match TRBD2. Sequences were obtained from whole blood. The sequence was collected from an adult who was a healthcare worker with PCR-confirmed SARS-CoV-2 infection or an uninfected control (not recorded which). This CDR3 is CSARGRTSITGELFF. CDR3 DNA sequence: TGCAGTGCTAGAGGCAGGACTAGTATCACCGGGGAGCTGTTTTTT.